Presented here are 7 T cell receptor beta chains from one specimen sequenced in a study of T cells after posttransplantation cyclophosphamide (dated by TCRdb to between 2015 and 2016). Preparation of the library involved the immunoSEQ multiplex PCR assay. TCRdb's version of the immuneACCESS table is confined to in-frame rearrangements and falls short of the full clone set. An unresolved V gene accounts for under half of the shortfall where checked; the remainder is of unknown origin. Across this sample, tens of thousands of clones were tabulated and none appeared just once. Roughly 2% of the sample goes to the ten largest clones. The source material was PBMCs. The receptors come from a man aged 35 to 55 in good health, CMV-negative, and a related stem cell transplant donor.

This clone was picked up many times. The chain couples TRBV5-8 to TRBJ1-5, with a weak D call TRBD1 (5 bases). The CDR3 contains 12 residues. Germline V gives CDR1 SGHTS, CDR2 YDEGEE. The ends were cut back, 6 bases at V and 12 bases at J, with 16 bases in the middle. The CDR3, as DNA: TGTGCCAGCACCCGGGGGGGGGATAACCAGCATTTT. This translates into CASTRGGDNQHF.

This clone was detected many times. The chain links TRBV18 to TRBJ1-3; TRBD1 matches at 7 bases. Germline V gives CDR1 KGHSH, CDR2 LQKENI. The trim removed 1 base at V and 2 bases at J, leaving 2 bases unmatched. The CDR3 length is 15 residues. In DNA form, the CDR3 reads TGTGCCAGCTCACCACAGGGGGCAACTGGAAACACCATATATTTT. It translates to CASSPQGATGNTIYF.

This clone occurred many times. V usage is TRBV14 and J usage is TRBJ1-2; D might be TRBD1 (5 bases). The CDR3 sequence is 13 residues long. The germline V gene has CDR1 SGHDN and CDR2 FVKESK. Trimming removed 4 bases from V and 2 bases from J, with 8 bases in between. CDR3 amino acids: CASSPGGNYGYTF. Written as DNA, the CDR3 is TGTGCCAGCAGCCCCGGGGGAAACTATGGCTACACCTTC. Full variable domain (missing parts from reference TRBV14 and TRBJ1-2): EAGVTQFPSHSVIEKGQTVTLRCDPISGHDNLYWYRRVMGKEIKFLLHFVKESKQDESGMPNNRFLAERTGGTYSTLKVQPAELEDSGVYFCASSPGGNYGYTFGSGTRLTVV.

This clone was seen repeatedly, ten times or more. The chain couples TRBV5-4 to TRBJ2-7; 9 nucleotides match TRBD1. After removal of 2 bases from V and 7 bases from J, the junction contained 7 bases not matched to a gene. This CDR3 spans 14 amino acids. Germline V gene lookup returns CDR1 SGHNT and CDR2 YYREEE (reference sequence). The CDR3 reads CASSFWGQGGEQYF. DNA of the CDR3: TGTGCCAGCAGCTTTTGGGGACAGGGCGGAGAGCAGTACTTC.

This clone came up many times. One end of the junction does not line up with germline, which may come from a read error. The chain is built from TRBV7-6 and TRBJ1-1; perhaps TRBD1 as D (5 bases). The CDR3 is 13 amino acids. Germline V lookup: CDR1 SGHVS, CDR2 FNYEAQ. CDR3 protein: CASSLGGHRELLF. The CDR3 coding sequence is TGTGCCAGCAGCTTAGGTGGACACCGAGAGCTACTTTTT.

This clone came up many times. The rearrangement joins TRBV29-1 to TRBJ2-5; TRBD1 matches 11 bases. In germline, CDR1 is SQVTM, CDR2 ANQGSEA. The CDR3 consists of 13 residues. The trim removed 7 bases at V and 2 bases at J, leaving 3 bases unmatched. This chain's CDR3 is CSERDRGQETQYF. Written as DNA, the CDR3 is TGCAGCGAGAGGGACAGGGGGCAAGAGACCCAGTACTTC. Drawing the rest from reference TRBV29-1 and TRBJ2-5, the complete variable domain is SAVISQKPSRDICQRGTSLTIQCQVDSQVTMMFWYRQQPGQSLTLIATANQGSEATYESGFVIDKFPISRPNLTFSTLTVSNMSPEDSSIYLCSERDRGQETQYFGPGTRLLVL.

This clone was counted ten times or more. The CDR3 loop is CASSPMANRGGGDTQYF. CDR3 sequence (DNA): TGCGCCAGCAGCCCCATGGCGAACAGGGGCGGCGGAGATACGCAGTATTTT. The rearrangement links TRBV5-1 to TRBJ2-3; TRBD1 matches 7 bases. Germline V CDR1 and CDR2: SGHRS, YFSETQ. V dropped 4 bases and J dropped 5; count of bases not matched to a gene: 16. This CDR3 comprises 17 residues.